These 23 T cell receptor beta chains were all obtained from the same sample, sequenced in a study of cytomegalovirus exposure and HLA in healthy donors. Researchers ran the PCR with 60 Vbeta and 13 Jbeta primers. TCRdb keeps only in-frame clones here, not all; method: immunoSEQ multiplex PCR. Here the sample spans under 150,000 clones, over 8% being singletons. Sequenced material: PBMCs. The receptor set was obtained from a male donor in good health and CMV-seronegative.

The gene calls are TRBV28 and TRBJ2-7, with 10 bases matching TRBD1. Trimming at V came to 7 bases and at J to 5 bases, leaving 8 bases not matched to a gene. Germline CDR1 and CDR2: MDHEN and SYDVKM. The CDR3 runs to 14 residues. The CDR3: CASTAGTGAHEQYF. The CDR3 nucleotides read TGTGCCAGCACTGCCGGGACAGGGGCCCACGAGCAGTACTTC.

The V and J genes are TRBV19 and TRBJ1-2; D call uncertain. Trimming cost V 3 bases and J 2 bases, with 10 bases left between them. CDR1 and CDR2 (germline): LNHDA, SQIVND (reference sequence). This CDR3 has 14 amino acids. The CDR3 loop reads CASSMVQLNYGYTF. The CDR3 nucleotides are TGTGCCAGTAGTATGGTACAGTTAAACTATGGCTACACCTTC.

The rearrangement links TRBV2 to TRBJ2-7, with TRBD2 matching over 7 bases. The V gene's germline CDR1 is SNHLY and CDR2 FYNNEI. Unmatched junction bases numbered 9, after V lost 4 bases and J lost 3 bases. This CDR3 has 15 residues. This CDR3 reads CASSAEQGGFYEQYF. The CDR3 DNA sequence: TGTGCCAGCAGTGCGGAGCAGGGAGGGTTCTACGAGCAGTACTTC.

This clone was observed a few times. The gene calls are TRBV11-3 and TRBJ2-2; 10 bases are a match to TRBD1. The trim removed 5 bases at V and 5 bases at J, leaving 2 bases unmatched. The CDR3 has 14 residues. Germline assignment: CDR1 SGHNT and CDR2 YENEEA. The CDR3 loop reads CASSRGQGTGELFF. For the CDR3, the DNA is TGTGCCAGCAGCCGGGGACAGGGGACCGGGGAGCTGTTTTTT.

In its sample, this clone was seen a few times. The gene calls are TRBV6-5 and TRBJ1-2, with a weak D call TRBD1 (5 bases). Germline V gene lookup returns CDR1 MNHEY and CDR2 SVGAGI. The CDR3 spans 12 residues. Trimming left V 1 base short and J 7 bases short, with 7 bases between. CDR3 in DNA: TGTGCCAGCAGTTACTTGGGGGGTGGCTACACCTTC. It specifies CASSYLGGGYTF.

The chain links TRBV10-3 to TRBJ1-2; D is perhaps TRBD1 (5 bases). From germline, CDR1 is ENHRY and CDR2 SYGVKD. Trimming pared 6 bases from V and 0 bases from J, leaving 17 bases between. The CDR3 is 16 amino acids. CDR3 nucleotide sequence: TGTGCCATCAGGTTAGACAGTCTAAGGTCTAACTATGGCTACACCTTC. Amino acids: CAIRLDSLRSNYGYTF.

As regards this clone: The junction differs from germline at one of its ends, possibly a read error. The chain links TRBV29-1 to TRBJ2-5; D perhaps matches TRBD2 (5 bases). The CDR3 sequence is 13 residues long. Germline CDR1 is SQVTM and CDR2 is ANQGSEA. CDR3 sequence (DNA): TGCAGCGTTGATGAGGTCCCTGGGGAGAGCCAGTACTTC. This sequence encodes CSVDEVPGESQYF.

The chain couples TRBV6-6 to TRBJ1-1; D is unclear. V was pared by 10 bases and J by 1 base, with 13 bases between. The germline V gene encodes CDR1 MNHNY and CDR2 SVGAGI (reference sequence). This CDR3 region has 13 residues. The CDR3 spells CATARKGNTEAFF. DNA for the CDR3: TGTGCCACCGCCAGGAAAGGGAACACTGAAGCTTTCTTT.

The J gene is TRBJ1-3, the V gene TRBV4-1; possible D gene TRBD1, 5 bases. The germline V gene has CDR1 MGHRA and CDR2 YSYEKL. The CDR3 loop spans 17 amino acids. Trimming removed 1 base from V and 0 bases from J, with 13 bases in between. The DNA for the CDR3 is TGCGCCAGCAGCCAAGTGCCGGGGGTAAGCTCTGGAAACACCATATATTTT. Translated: CASSQVPGVSSGNTIYF.

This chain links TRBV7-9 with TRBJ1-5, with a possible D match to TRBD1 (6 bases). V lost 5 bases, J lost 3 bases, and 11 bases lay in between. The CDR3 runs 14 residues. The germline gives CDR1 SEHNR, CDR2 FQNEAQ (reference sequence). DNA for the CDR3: TGTGCCAGCAGCACAGGGTGGATCAATCAGCCCCAGCATTTT. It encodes CASSTGWINQPQHF. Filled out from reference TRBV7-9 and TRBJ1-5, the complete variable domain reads DTGVSQNPRHKITKRGQNVTFRCDPISEHNRLYWYRQTLGQGPEFLTYFQNEAQLEKSRLLSDRFSAERPKGSFSTLEIQRTEQGDSAMYLCASSTGWINQPQHFGDGTRLSIL.

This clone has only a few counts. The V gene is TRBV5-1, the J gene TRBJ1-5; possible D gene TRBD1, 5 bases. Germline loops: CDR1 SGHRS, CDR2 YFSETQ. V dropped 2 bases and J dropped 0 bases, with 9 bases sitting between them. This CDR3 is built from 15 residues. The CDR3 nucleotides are TGCGCCAGCAGCTTAGGGGTGAATAGCAATCAGCCCCAGCATTTT. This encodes CASSLGVNSNQPQHF.

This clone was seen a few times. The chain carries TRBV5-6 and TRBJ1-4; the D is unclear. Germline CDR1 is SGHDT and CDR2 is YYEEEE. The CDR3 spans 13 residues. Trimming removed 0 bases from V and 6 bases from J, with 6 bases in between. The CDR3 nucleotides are TGTGCCAGCAGCTTGGCCTCGGATGAAAAACTGTTTTTT. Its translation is CASSLASDEKLFF.

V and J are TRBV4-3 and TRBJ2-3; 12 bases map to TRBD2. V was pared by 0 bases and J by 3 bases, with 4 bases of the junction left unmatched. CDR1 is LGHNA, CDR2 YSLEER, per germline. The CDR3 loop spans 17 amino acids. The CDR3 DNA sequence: TGCGCCAGCAGCCAAGAACGGACTAGCGGGGAGACAGATACGCAGTATTTT. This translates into CASSQERTSGETDTQYF.

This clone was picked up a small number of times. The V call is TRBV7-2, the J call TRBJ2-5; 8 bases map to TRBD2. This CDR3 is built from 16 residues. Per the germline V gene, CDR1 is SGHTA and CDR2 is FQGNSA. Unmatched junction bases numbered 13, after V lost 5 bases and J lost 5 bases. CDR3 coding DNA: TGTGCCAGCAGCCGGGTTGGGGGCGGGAGGTGGGAGACCCAGTACTTC. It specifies CASSRVGGGRWETQYF.

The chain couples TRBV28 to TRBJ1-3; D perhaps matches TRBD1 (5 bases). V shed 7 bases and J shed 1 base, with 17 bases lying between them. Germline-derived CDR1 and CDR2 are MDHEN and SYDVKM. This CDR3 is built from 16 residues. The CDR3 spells CASTIAGTGSGNTIYF. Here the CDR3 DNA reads TGTGCCAGCACCATTGCCGGGACTGGTTCTGGAAACACCATATATTTT. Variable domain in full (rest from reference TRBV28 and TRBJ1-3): DVKVTQSSRYLVKRTGEKVFLECVQDMDHENMFWYRQDPGLGLRLIYFSYDVKMKEKGDIPEGYSVSREKKERFSLILESASTNQTSMYLCASTIAGTGSGNTIYFGEGSWLTVV.

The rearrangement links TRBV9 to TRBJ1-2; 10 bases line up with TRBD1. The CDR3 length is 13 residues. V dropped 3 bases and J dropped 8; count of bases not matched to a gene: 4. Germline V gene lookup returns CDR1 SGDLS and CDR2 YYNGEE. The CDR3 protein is CASSAGQGNGYTF. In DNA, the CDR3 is TGTGCCAGCAGCGCGGGACAGGGGAACGGCTACACCTTC.

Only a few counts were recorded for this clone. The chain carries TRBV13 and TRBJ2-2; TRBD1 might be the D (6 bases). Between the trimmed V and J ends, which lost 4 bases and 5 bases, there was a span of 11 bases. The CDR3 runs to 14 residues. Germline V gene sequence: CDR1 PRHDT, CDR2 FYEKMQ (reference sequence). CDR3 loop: CASSSYRVTGELFF. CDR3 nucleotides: TGTGCCAGCAGCTCGTACAGGGTAACCGGGGAGCTGTTTTTT.

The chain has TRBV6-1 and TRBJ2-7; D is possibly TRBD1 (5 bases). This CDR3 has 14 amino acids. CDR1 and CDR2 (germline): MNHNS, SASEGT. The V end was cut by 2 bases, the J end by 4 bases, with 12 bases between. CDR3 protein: CASSESGRDYEQYF. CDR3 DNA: TGTGCCAGCAGTGAATCTGGCAGGGATTACGAGCAGTACTTC.

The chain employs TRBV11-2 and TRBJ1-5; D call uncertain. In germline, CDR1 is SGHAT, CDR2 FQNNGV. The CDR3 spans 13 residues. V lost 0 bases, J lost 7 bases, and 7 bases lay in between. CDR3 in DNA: TGTGCCAGCAGCTTAGATCACGGGCAGCCCCAGCATTTT. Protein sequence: CASSLDHGQPQHF.

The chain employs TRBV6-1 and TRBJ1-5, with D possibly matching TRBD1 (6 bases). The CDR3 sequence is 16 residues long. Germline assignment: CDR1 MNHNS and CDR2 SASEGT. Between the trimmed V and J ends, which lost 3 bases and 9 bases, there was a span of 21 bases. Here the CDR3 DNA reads TGTGCCAGCAGTGATGCGGGGGGGCTCCGGCTATGGCCCCAGCATTTT. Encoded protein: CASSDAGGLRLWPQHF.

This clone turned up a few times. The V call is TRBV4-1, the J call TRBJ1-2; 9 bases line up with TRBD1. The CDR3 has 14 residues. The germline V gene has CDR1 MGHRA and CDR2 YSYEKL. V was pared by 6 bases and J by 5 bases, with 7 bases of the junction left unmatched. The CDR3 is CASRSTGGAYGYTF. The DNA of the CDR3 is TGCGCCAGCAGATCTACAGGGGGCGCATATGGCTACACCTTC.

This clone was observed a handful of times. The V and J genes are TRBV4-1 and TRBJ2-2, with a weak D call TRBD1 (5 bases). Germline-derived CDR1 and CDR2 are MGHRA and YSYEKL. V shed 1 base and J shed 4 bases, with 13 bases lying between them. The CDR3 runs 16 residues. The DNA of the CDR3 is TGCGCCAGCAGCCAAGCCCAGGGAACCTTCACCGGGGAGCTGTTTTTT. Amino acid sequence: CASSQAQGTFTGELFF.

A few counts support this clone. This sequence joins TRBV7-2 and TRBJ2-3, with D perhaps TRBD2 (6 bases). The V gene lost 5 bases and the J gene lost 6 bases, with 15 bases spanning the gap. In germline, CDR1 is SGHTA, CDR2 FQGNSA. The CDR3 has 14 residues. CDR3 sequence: CASSRMGLLDTQYF. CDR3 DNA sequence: TGTGCCAGCAGCCGGATGGGACTTTTGGATACGCAGTATTTT.